A single sample is the source of the 29 T cell receptor beta chains below, sequenced in a study of T cell responses to AZD1222 COVID-19 vaccine. TCRdb keeps only in-frame clones here, not all; method: immunoSEQ multiplex PCR. Of approximately 92,000 clones in the sample, just over 90% were seen once. Specimen: peripheral blood, collected on day 0 of AZD1222 vaccination. All receptors come from an adult in good health.

The V gene is TRBV6-5, the J gene TRBJ1-1; a possible D gene is TRBD1 (5 bases). Trimming cost V 4 bases and J 10 bases, with 16 bases left between them. The CDR3 is 13 residues long. Germline V gene data show CDR1 as MNHEY and CDR2 as SVGAGI. CDR3 sequence (DNA): TGTGCCAGCAGTTGGGACCTCCCGAGACGAGCTTTCTTT. This sequence encodes CASSWDLPRRAFF.

The chain employs TRBV2 and TRBJ1-4; 7 nucleotides align to TRBD1. The V segment lost 7 bases and the J segment 5 bases; nucleotides outside the gene matches: 16. The CDR3 length is 17 residues. The germline V gene encodes CDR1 SNHLY and CDR2 FYNNEI. This CDR3 reads CASNPQGRAGTNEKLFF. Written as DNA, the CDR3 is TGTGCCAGCAACCCACAGGGGAGGGCGGGAACGAATGAAAAACTGTTTTTT.

There are a few counts of this clone. The chain couples TRBV3-1 (or the pseudogene TRBV3-2) to TRBJ1-3, with TRBD1 as a possible D gene (6 bases). The CDR3 is made up of 17 amino acids. CDR1 is LGHDT, CDR2 YNNKEL, per germline (reference sequence). The V end lost 0 bases, the J end lost 0 bases, and 12 bases lay between the germline ends. As DNA, the CDR3 is TGTGCCAGCAGCCAAGATCCCGGGGGGCCCTCTGGAAACACCATATATTTT. Its protein is CASSQDPGGPSGNTIYF.

This clone was seen once. V is TRBV7-9 and J is TRBJ2-7; 8 positions agree with TRBD1. Germline V CDR1 and CDR2: SEHNR, FQNEAQ (reference sequence). V lost 5 bases, J lost 0 bases, and 6 bases stayed unmatched. This CDR3 spans 15 amino acids. In DNA form, the CDR3 reads TGTGCCAGCAGCCCTCGGACAGGGAACTCCTACGAGCAGTACTTC. Protein: CASSPRTGNSYEQYF.

This sequence joins TRBV7-2 and TRBJ1-2, with 10 bases aligning to TRBD1. CDR1 is SGHTA and CDR2 is FQGNSA in the germline V gene. V dropped 5 bases and J dropped 7; count of bases not matched to a gene: 7. This CDR3 is built from 14 residues. CDR3 in amino acids: CASSGRQGAGGYTF. The CDR3 DNA reads as TGTGCCAGCAGCGGGCGACAGGGGGCGGGTGGCTACACCTTC. The full variable domain, its missing parts supplied by reference TRBV7-2 and TRBJ1-2, is GAGVSQSPSNKVTEKGKDVELRCDPISGHTALYWYRQSLGQGLEFLIYFQGNSAPDKSGLPSDRFSAERTGGSVSTLTIQRTQQEDSAVYLCASSGRQGAGGYTFGSGTRLTVV.

In regard to this clone: Distinct nucleotide sequences in the sample also encode this CDR3. V is TRBV6-5 and J is TRBJ1-1; D not certain. The CDR3 length is 13 residues. The ends were cut back, 0 bases at V and 1 base at J, with 3 bases in the middle. Germline assignment: CDR1 MNHEY and CDR2 SVGAGI. The CDR3 reads CASSYSRNTEAFF. The CDR3 coding sequence is TGTGCCAGCAGTTACTCGAGGAACACTGAAGCTTTCTTT.

V is TRBV19 and J is TRBJ1-3; 7 bases align to TRBD1. The ends lost 6 bases at V and 0 bases at J; junction bases unmatched: 8. CDR3 length equals 16 residues. Germline V gives CDR1 LNHDA, CDR2 SQIVND (reference sequence). The CDR3 is CASSRQGISSGNTIYF. As DNA, the CDR3 is TGTGCCAGTAGCAGACAGGGCATCAGCTCTGGAAACACCATATATTTT.

Here the CDR3 reads CASSAGLAGAEWQFF. The CDR3 DNA sequence: TGTGCCAGCAGCGCCGGACTAGCGGGTGCAGAGTGGCAGTTCTTC. The chain recombines TRBV7-2 with TRBJ2-1, with 11 bases that match TRBD2. V trimming: 5 bases; J trimming: 12 bases; junction bases outside the gene matches: 12. The V gene's germline CDR1 is SGHTA and CDR2 FQGNSA. The CDR3 is 15 residues long.

This clone occurred once. The V gene is TRBV4-3, the J gene TRBJ2-1; D call uncertain. The V and J ends lost 8 bases and 4 bases respectively, with 12 bases between them. CDR1 LGHNA and CDR2 YSLEER come from the germline V gene. The CDR3 is 13 amino acids. The CDR3 loop reads CASSPWMYNEQFF. DNA for the CDR3: TGCGCCAGCTCCCCCTGGATGTACAATGAGCAGTTCTTC.

The V gene is TRBV3-1 (or the pseudogene TRBV3-2), the J gene TRBJ1-5; D is ambiguous. Germline V CDR1 and CDR2: LGHDT, YNNKEL (reference sequence). This CDR3 has 16 amino acids. The germline V and J ends were trimmed by 1 base and 1 base, with 11 bases remaining between them. The CDR3 loop reads CASSQGLGFSNQPQHF. The CDR3 nucleotides read TGTGCCAGCAGCCAAGGTTTGGGTTTCAGCAATCAGCCCCAGCATTTT.

This clone has a handful of counts. The CDR3 DNA reads TGTGCCAGCACCCAATATTTCTCGGCCTCGGTCCCCCTCCACTTT. Translating gives CASTQYFSASVPLHF. The chain joins TRBV27 to TRBJ1-6, with no clear D. The V end lost 7 bases, the J end lost 13 bases, and 23 bases lay between the germline ends. The CDR3 length is 15 residues. CDR1 MNHEY and CDR2 SMNVEV come from the germline V gene (reference sequence).

The chain carries TRBV11-2 and TRBJ1-2; TRBD1 matches 9 bases. Germline V gene sequence: CDR1 SGHAT, CDR2 FQNNGV. This CDR3 region has 14 residues. J was trimmed by 4 bases and V by 5 bases; bases with no gene match: 5. DNA of the CDR3: TGTGCCAGCAGCACACGGACAGGGGTCTATGGCTACACCTTC. This gives the protein CASSTRTGVYGYTF.

J is TRBJ2-7 and V is TRBV5-1; D is undetermined. The J call may be in error: the DNA end matches TRBJ2-1 better. The CDR3 length is 13 residues. Germline CDR1 reads SGHRS; CDR2 reads YFSETQ. The CDR3 reads CASSLNPYNEQFF. The CDR3 coding sequence is TGCGCCAGCAGCTTGAACCCCTACAATGAGCAGTTCTTC.

The chain carries TRBV24-1 and TRBJ2-2; D is unclear. The germline V and J ends were trimmed by 2 bases and 1 base, with 4 bases remaining between them. Per germline, CDR1 KGHDR and CDR2 SFDVKD. The CDR3 covers 14 residues. The CDR3 spells CATSDSENTGELFF. CDR3 nucleotide sequence: TGTGCCACCAGTGATTCAGAGAACACCGGGGAGCTGTTTTTT.

The CDR3: CASSFWDTPNYGYTF. In DNA, the CDR3 is TGTGCCAGCAGCTTCTGGGACACGCCTAACTATGGCTACACCTTC. V is TRBV5-5 and J is TRBJ1-2; D perhaps matches TRBD1 (6 bases). Deletions cut 2 bases from V and 0 bases from J, with 11 bases between. The V gene's germline CDR1 is SGHKS and CDR2 YYEKEE (reference sequence). The CDR3 has 15 residues.

The chain recombines TRBV5-1 with TRBJ1-1, with D perhaps TRBD1 (6 bases). This CDR3 is 14 amino acids long. Germline V gene lookup returns CDR1 SGHRS and CDR2 YFSETQ. The germline V and J ends were trimmed by 4 bases and 0 bases, with 10 bases remaining between them. In nucleotides, the CDR3 is TGCGCCAGCAGCCAAGGGGGGATGAACACTGAAGCTTTCTTT. Its protein is CASSQGGMNTEAFF.

The rearrangement joins TRBV28 to TRBJ1-2, with TRBD1 as a possible D gene (6 bases). The CDR3 consists of 13 residues. CDR1 is MDHEN, CDR2 SYDVKM, per germline. The ends were cut back, 4 bases at V and 2 bases at J, with 8 bases in the middle. The CDR3 here is CASSSGTNYGYTF. The CDR3 nucleotides read TGTGCCAGCAGTTCCGGGACAAACTATGGCTACACCTTC.

This clone appeared a few times. J is TRBJ2-7 and V is TRBV13; D may correspond to TRBD1 or TRBD2 (6 bases each). Per germline, CDR1 PRHDT and CDR2 FYEKMQ (reference sequence). With 5 bases removed from V and 0 bases from J, the gap between germline ends came to 20 bases. The CDR3 contains 17 residues. Written as DNA, the CDR3 is TGTGCCAGCAGCCAGAAGAGGAGGGGGTCTAGCTCCTACGAGCAGTACTTC. Its protein is CASSQKRRGSSSYEQYF.

This clone was counted only a few times. V is TRBV5-1 and J is TRBJ2-7; TRBD1 aligns across 9 bases. Germline V gene lookup returns CDR1 SGHRS and CDR2 YFSETQ. The V segment lost 3 bases and the J segment 1 base; nucleotides outside the gene matches: 11. This CDR3 comprises 17 residues. The CDR3 protein is CASSSRTGATTSYEQYF. The CDR3 bases are TGCGCCAGCAGCTCCCGGACAGGGGCTACAACTTCCTACGAGCAGTACTTC.

The chain recombines TRBV7-2 with TRBJ2-7; D remains unclear. Trimming left V 1 base short and J 5 bases short, with 12 bases between. The CDR3 is 14 amino acids. Germline V gives CDR1 SGHTA, CDR2 FQGNSA. The DNA of the CDR3 is TGTGCCAGCAGCTTAGGGATCGAGGAGAACGAGCAGTACTTC. It translates to CASSLGIEENEQYF.

The CDR3 region has the DNA TGTGCCAGCAGCTTAGGACTAAATGGCTACACCTTC. This gives the protein CASSLGLNGYTF. The J gene is TRBJ1-2, the V gene TRBV7-9, with D unclear. Trimming took 1 base from V and 6 from J, leaving 6 bases between them. Germline CDR1 is SEHNR and CDR2 is FQNEAQ (reference sequence). The CDR3 loop spans 12 amino acids.

The chain recombines TRBV7-2 with TRBJ2-7; 9 nucleotides match TRBD1. The ends lost 5 bases at V and 1 base at J; junction bases unmatched: 12. The CDR3 spans 17 residues. Germline V gene sequence: CDR1 SGHTA, CDR2 FQGNSA. The CDR3 is CASSPRTGTGNSYEQYF. The CDR3 bases are TGTGCCAGCAGCCCCCGAACCGGGACAGGGAATTCCTACGAGCAGTACTTC.

The chain combines TRBV6-2 or TRBV6-3 with TRBJ2-1; D possibly corresponds to TRBD1 (6 bases). There are 14 residues in the CDR3. Trimming removed 4 bases at V and 8 bases at J, with 15 bases between. Germline V gene lookup returns CDR1 MNHEY and CDR2 SVGEGT. CDR3 bases: TGTGCCAGCAGTTTAGATGGACAGTCCGATGAGCAGTTCTTC. This encodes CASSLDGQSDEQFF.

This chain joins TRBV19 and TRBJ1-6; D is unclear. The germline gives CDR1 LNHDA, CDR2 SQIVND (reference sequence). The CDR3 consists of 14 residues. V lost 8 bases to trimming and J lost 6 bases, with 14 bases between them. For the CDR3, the DNA is TGTGCCAGTTCGTCAACCTTGGGTAATTCACCCCTCCACTTT. It codes for CASSSTLGNSPLHF.

The chain employs TRBV7-9 and TRBJ1-5, with TRBD1 as a possible D gene (5 bases). In germline, CDR1 is SEHNR, CDR2 FQNEAQ (reference sequence). V was shortened by 1 base and J by 6 bases, with 16 bases between the two germline ends. This CDR3 is built from 16 residues. Here the CDR3 DNA reads TGTGCCAGCAGCTTAGATTTGAGGGGCACTCCTCAGCCCCAGCATTTT. Translated: CASSLDLRGTPQPQHF.

This clone appeared a few times. The chain carries TRBV7-9 and TRBJ2-2; D gene ambiguous. Trimming took off 2 bases at V and 7 bases at J, with 11 bases between the two ends. The CDR3 covers 14 residues. Germline V lookup: CDR1 SEHNR, CDR2 FQNEAQ (reference sequence). For the CDR3, the DNA is TGTGCCAGCAGCTTAAGCGAAAATTTCGGGGAGCTGTTTTTT. This sequence encodes CASSLSENFGELFF.

The genes are TRBV6-6 and TRBJ1-2; 10 nucleotides match TRBD1. The CDR3 runs to 13 residues. The germline CDR1 and CDR2 sequences are MNHNY and SVGAGI (reference sequence). The V segment lost 7 bases and the J segment 5 bases; nucleotides outside the gene matches: 4. Here the CDR3 reads CASNPGQGYGYTF. The CDR3 coding sequence is TGTGCCAGCAATCCGGGACAGGGGTATGGCTACACCTTC.

The chain employs TRBV7-2 and TRBJ1-2, with D maybe TRBD1 (6 bases). The V end lost 0 bases, the J end lost 0 bases, and 11 bases lay between the germline ends. CDR1 and CDR2 (germline): SGHTA, FQGNSA. This CDR3 is 16 amino acids long. The CDR3 loop is CASSLARAGANYGYTF. DNA for the CDR3: TGTGCCAGCAGCTTAGCGCGCGCAGGGGCTAACTATGGCTACACCTTC.

The genes are TRBV12-5 and TRBJ2-2, with 8 bases aligning to TRBD1. The V gene end was trimmed by 6 bases and the J gene end by 4 bases; junction bases not matched to a gene: 4. This CDR3 is 14 amino acids long. CDR1 is LGHNT and CDR2 is FRNRAP in the germline V gene. CDR3 bases: TGTGCTAGTGGGACAGGGGAGAGCACCGGGGAGCTGTTTTTT. Translated, it gives CASGTGESTGELFF.